Below, 15 T cell receptor beta chains from the same sample are listed, as sequenced in a study of CD8 T cells in ankylosing spondylitis. TCRdb reprocessed the 5' RACE reads via MiXCR and lists one record per CDR3 protein. The sample consists of about 220,000 distinct CDR3 sequences, over 9.5% of them appearing once. Sequenced material: blood, either unsorted or a sorted T cell fraction (not recorded which). The receptors shown here come from a male donor with ankylosing spondylitis or in good health (not recorded which).

This clonotype came up many times. J is TRBJ1-6 and V is TRBV24-1; D remains unclear. Germline CDR1 reads KGHDR; CDR2 reads SFDVKD. The CDR3 contains 13 residues. V was trimmed by 3 bases and J by 9 bases, leaving 8 bases between them. Here the CDR3 DNA reads TGTGCCACCAGTGATAGAAGTGGTTCACCCCTCCACTTT. Residues: CATSDRSGSPLHF.

The sample holds many counts of this clonotype. The CDR3 sequence: CASRILTGFETQYF. CDR3 DNA: TGCGCCAGCAGAATACTTACAGGGTTTGAGACCCAGTACTTC. This chain joins TRBV5-1 and TRBJ2-5; possibly TRBD1 for D (6 bases). The CDR3 runs 14 residues. In germline, CDR1 is SGHRS, CDR2 YFSETQ. Trimming pared 5 bases from V and 5 bases from J, leaving 16 bases between.

This clonotype was recorded a few times. The chain couples TRBV20-1 to TRBJ2-3; TRBD2 matches at 7 bases. With V trimmed by 6 bases and J by 6 bases, 15 bases remained unmatched. The CDR3 is 15 amino acids. CDR1 DFQATT and CDR2 SNEGSKA come from the germline V gene (reference sequence). The CDR3 region has the DNA TGCAGTGCGCCGAAGCGGAGCGGGGAGTTGGATACGCAGTATTTT. Translation: CSAPKRSGELDTQYF.

The V gene is TRBV4-2, the J gene TRBJ1-1; 7 nucleotides line up with TRBD1. Unmatched junction bases numbered 11, after V lost 9 bases and J lost 1 base. Germline CDR1 and CDR2: LGHNA and YNFKEQ. This CDR3 contains 15 residues. CDR3: CARGPGTASNTEAFF. In nucleotides, the CDR3 is TGTGCCAGGGGCCCGGGGACAGCCTCGAACACTGAAGCTTTCTTT.

There are many counts of this clonotype. The chain joins TRBV27 to TRBJ1-6; 8 bases match TRBD1. The CDR3 has 17 residues. With 6 bases clipped from V and 0 bases from J, the junction kept 7 bases outside the gene matches. Germline V lookup: CDR1 MNHEY, CDR2 SMNVEV (reference sequence). CDR3 region: CASSRTGPSSYNSPLHF. The CDR3 DNA sequence: TGTGCCAGCAGCCGGACAGGGCCTAGCTCCTATAATTCACCCCTCCACTTT.

This clonotype has at least ten counts. The chain uses TRBV28 and TRBJ1-2; D might be TRBD1 (5 bases). Per the germline V gene, CDR1 is MDHEN and CDR2 is SYDVKM. The CDR3 is 16 amino acids. The V gene lost 1 base and the J gene lost 0 bases, with 12 bases spanning the gap. The CDR3 is CASSLSSWTTNYGYTF. Written as DNA, the CDR3 is TGTGCCAGCAGTTTATCATCTTGGACAACTAACTATGGCTACACCTTC.

This clonotype was counted only a few times. The V call is TRBV6-2 or TRBV6-3, the J call TRBJ1-2, with D uncertain. This CDR3 region has 14 residues. Per germline, CDR1 MNHEY and CDR2 SVGEGT. V dropped 6 bases and J dropped 7 bases, with 18 bases sitting between them. The DNA for the CDR3 is TGTGCCAGCAGGACGGACGTTTACTCCCGTGGCTACACCTTC. Protein sequence: CASRTDVYSRGYTF.

This clonotype was seen many times. J is TRBJ1-2 and V is TRBV20-1; D is possibly TRBD1 (5 bases). Germline CDR1 is DFQATT and CDR2 is SNEGSKA (reference sequence). The CDR3 has 10 residues. V was trimmed by 7 bases and J by 7 bases, leaving 10 bases between them. The CDR3 reads CSVGRGGYTF. Here the CDR3 DNA reads TGCAGTGTGGGTAGGGGTGGCTACACCTTC.

This clonotype has just a few counts. The V call is TRBV28, the J call TRBJ1-5, with 12 bases matching TRBD1. The ends lost 5 bases at V and 7 bases at J; junction bases unmatched: 9. The CDR3 loop spans 16 amino acids. Germline loops: CDR1 MDHEN, CDR2 SYDVKM. The CDR3 coding sequence is TGTGCCAGCAGTGTCGCCGGGACAGGGGGCGAACAGCCCCAGCATTTT. The encoded protein is CASSVAGTGGEQPQHF.

This clonotype was found many times. J is TRBJ2-5 and V is TRBV10-3, with 9 positions matching TRBD1. CDR1 and CDR2 from the germline V gene are ENHRY and SYGVKD. The junction had 6 bases not matched to a gene; V was cut back by 3 bases and J by 4 bases. The length of the CDR3 is 15 residues. CDR3 loop: CAISEDTGGLETQYF. The CDR3 nucleotides are TGTGCCATCAGTGAAGACACAGGGGGCCTAGAGACCCAGTACTTC.

This clonotype was seen ten or more times. J is TRBJ2-7 and V is TRBV5-1, with 9 bases matching TRBD2. CDR3 size: 17 residues. Germline CDR1 SGHRS, CDR2 YFSETQ. Germline trimming cut 0 bases from V and 3 bases from J; bases unmatched to any gene: 10. The CDR3 spells CASSLELAGQVNYEQYF. The CDR3 DNA sequence: TGCGCCAGCAGCTTGGAGCTAGCGGGGCAAGTAAACTACGAGCAGTACTTC.

CDR3 sequence (DNA): TGTGCCAGTAGGCGAGGGACAGGGAATCTAAATGAGCAGTTCTTC. It yields the protein CASRRGTGNLNEQFF. The chain recombines TRBV19 with TRBJ2-1; 9 nucleotides align to TRBD1. CDR3 length equals 15 residues. Trimming cost V 6 bases and J 7 bases; bases outside gene matches: 10. Germline-derived CDR1 and CDR2 are LNHDA and SQIVND (reference sequence). The whole variable domain, filled in from reference TRBV19 and TRBJ2-1, reads DGGITQSPKYLFRKEGQNVTLSCEQNLNHDAMYWYRQDPGQGLRLIYYSQIVNDFQKGDIAEGYSVSREKKESFPLTVTSAQKNPTAFYLCASRRGTGNLNEQFFGPGTRLTVL.

There are many counts of this clonotype. The rearrangement joins TRBV6-5 to TRBJ2-1, with 10 bases that match TRBD1. Germline V gene data show CDR1 as MNHEY and CDR2 as SVGAGI. J gave up 15 bases and V 2 bases, and 10 bases lay outside the gene matches. The CDR3 consists of 14 residues. CDR3 bases: TGTGCCAGCAGTTACCCGGGACAGGGGACAGTTCTGTTCTTC. Amino acids: CASSYPGQGTVLFF.

This clonotype was observed a single time. The junction differs from germline at one of its ends, possibly a read error. The chain is built from TRBV7-8 and TRBJ1-5, with a possible D match to TRBD1 (6 bases). CDR1 is SGHVS, CDR2 FQNEAQ, per germline. The CDR3 sequence is 15 residues long. The chain's CDR3 is CPSSLAQGGNQPQHF. CDR3 sequence (DNA): TGTCCCAGCAGCTTAGCACAGGGCGGCAATCAGCCCCAGCATTTT.

This clonotype has more than one count but fewer than ten. The chain joins TRBV12-3 or TRBV12-4 to TRBJ2-3, with 8 nucleotides matching TRBD1. The CDR3 spans 15 residues. The ends lost 7 bases at V and 4 bases at J; junction bases unmatched: 10. CDR3 nucleotide sequence: TGTGCCAGCAATACACCGGGACAGGCCGCAGATACGCAGTATTTT. Encoded protein: CASNTPGQAADTQYF.